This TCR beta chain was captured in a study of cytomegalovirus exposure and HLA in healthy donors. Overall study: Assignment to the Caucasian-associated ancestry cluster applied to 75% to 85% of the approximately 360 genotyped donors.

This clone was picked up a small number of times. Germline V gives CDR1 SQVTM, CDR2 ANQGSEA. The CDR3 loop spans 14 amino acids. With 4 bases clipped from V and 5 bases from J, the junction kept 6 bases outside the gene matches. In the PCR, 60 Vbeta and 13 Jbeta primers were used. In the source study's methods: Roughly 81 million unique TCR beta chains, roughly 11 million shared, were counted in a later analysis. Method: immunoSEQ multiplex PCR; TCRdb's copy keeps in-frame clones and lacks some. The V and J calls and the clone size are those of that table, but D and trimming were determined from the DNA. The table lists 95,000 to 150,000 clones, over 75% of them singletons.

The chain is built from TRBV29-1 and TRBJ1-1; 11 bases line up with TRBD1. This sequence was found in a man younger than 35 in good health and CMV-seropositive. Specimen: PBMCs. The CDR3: CSVVRTGGWTEAFF. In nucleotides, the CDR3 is TGCAGCGTTGTCAGGACAGGGGGCTGGACTGAAGCTTTCTTT.